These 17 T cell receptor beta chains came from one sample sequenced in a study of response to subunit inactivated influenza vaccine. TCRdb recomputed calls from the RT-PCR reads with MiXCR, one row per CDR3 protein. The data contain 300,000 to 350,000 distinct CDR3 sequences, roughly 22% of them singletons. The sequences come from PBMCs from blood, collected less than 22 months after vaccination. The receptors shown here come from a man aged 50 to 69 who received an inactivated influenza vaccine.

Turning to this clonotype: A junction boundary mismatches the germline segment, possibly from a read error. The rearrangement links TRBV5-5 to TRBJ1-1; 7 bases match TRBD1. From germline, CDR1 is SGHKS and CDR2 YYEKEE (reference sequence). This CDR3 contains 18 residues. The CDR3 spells CASSLRLAGGLGSTETFF. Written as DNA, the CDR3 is TGTGCCAGCAGCTTAAGATTGGCAGGGGGTCTTGGGAGCACTGAAACTTTCTTT.

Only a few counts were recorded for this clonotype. Here the CDR3 DNA reads TGCAGCGTTGATTCGGGGGACAGGGTCTATGGCTACACCTTC. As protein: CSVDSGDRVYGYTF. This chain connects TRBV29-1 to TRBJ1-2, with 9 bases aligning to TRBD1. The CDR3 contains 14 residues. CDR1 is SQVTM, CDR2 ANQGSEA, per germline. The junction had 6 bases not matched to a gene; V was cut back by 3 bases and J by 4 bases.

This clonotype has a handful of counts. The CDR3 sequence is CASSFTGGKSEQFF. In DNA, the CDR3 is TGCGCCAGCAGCTTCACAGGGGGCAAGAGTGAGCAGTTCTTC. The chain is built from TRBV5-1 and TRBJ2-1; 9 positions match TRBD1. V lost 2 bases to trimming and J lost 9 bases; unmatched junction nucleotides: 6. Germline V CDR1 and CDR2: SGHRS, YFSETQ. The length of the CDR3 is 14 residues.

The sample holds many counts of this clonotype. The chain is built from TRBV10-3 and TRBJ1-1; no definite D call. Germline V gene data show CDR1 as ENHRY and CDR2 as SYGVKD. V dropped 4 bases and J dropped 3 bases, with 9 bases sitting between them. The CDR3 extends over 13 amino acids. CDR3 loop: CAISVDGDTEAFF. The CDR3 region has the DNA TGTGCCATCAGTGTTGACGGGGACACTGAAGCTTTCTTT.

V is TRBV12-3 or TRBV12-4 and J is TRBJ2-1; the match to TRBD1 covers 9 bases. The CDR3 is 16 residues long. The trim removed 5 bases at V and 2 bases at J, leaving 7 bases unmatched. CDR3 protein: CASSLRTGVAYNEQFF. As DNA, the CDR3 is TGTGCCAGCAGTCTCAGGACAGGGGTAGCCTACAATGAGCAGTTCTTC.

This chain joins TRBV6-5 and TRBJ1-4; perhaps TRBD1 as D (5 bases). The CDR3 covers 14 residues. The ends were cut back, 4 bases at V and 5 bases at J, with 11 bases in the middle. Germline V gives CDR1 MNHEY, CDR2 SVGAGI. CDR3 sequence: CASSLGRLNEKLFF. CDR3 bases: TGTGCCAGCAGTTTGGGACGGCTCAATGAAAAACTGTTTTTT.

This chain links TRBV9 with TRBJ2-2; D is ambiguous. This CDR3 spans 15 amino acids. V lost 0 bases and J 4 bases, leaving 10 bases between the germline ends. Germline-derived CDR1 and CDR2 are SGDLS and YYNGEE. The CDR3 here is CASSVAVGSTGELFF. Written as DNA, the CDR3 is TGTGCCAGCAGCGTAGCGGTGGGATCCACCGGGGAGCTGTTTTTT.

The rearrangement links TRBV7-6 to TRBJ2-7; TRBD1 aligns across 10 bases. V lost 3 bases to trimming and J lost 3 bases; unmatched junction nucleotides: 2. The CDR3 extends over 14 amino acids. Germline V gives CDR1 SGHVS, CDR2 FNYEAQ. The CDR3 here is CASSFGTGDYEQYF. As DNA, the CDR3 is TGTGCCAGCAGCTTCGGGACAGGGGACTACGAGCAGTACTTC.

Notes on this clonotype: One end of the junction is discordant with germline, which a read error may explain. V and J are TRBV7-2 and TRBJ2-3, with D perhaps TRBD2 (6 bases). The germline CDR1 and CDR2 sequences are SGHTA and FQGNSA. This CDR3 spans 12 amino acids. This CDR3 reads CASSSRRGPFLF. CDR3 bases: TGTGCCAGCAGCTCCCGGCGGGGACCTTTTCTATTT.

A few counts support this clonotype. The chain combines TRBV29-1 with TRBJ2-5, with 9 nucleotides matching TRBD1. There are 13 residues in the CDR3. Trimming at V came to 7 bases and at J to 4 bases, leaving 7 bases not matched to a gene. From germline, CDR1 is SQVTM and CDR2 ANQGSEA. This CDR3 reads CSGGGQGRETQYF. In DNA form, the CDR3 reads TGCAGCGGGGGGGGACAGGGAAGAGAGACCCAGTACTTC.

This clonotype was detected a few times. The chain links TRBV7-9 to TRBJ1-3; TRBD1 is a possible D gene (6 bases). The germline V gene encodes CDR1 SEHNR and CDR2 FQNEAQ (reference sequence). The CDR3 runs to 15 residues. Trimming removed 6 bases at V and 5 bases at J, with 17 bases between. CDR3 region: CASRQDRLHRNTIYF. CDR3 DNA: TGTGCCAGCAGACAAGACAGGCTACACCGAAACACCATATATTTT.

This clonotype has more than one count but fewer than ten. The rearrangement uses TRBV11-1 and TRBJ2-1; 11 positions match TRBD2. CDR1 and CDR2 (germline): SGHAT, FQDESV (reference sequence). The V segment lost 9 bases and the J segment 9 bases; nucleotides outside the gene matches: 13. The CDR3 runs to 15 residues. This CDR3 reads CAREWGLAVLREQFF. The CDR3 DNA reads TGTGCCAGGGAGTGGGGACTAGCGGTTCTTCGTGAGCAGTTCTTC.

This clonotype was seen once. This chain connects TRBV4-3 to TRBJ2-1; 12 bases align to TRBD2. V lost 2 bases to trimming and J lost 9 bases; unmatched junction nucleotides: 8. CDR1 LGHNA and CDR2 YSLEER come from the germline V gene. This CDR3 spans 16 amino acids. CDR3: CASSQSSGRALGEQFF. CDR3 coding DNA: TGCGCCAGCAGCCAATCTAGCGGGAGGGCCCTCGGTGAGCAGTTCTTC.

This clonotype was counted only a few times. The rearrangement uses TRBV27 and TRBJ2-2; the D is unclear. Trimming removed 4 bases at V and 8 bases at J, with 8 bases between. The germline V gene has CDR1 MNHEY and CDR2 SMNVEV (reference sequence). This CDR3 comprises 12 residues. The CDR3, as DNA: TGTGCCAGCAGTTCCCGGTGGGGGGAGCTGTTTTTT. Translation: CASSSRWGELFF.

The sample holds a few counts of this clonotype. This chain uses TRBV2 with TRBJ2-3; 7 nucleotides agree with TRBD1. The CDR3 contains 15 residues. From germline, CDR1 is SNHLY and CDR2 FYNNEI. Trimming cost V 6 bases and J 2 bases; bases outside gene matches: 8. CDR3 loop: CASRIQGSPTDTQYF. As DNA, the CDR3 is TGTGCCAGCAGGATACAGGGGTCCCCCACAGATACGCAGTATTTT.

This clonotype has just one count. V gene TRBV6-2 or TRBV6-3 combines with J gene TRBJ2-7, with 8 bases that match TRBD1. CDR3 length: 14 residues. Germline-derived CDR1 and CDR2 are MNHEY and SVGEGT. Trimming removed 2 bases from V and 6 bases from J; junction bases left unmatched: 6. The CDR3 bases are TGTGCCAGCAGTTACCCCGACAGGGGTGGCGAGCAGTACTTC. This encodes CASSYPDRGGEQYF.

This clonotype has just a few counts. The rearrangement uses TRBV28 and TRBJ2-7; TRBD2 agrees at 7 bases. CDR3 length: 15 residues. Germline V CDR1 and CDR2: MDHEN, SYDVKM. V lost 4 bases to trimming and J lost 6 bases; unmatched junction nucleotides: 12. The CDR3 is CASSSLGLLRLEQYF. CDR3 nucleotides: TGTGCCAGCAGTTCCCTGGGACTACTCAGGCTCGAGCAGTACTTC. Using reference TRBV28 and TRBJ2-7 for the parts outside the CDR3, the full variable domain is DVKVTQSSRYLVKRTGEKVFLECVQDMDHENMFWYRQDPGLGLRLIYFSYDVKMKEKGDIPEGYSVSREKKERFSLILESASTNQTSMYLCASSSLGLLRLEQYFGPGTRLTVT.